Following are 23 T cell receptor beta chains from one sample sequenced in a study of blood T cell repertoires in COVID-19. Sequencing was performed with immunoSEQ multiplex PCR; in TCRdb, only in-frame clones are kept and a portion is missing. The profile covers roughly 220,000 clones, with more than 75% appearing a single time and approximately 6.1% taken by the ten largest. The material sequenced was peripheral blood. The source is a man older than 75 with acute or convalescent COVID-19.

The chain is built from TRBV27 and TRBJ1-1, with D hard to call. The CDR3 length is 14 residues. V shed 6 bases and J shed 0 bases, with 11 bases lying between them. CDR1 is MNHEY, CDR2 SMNVEV, per germline (reference sequence). The DNA for the CDR3 is TGTGCCAGCAGAACCTTACAGTTGAACACTGAAGCTTTCTTT. This sequence encodes CASRTLQLNTEAFF.

V usage is TRBV29-1 and J usage is TRBJ1-6, with 8 bases fitting TRBD1. The V gene's germline CDR1 is SQVTM and CDR2 ANQGSEA. Trimming cost V 8 bases and J 8 bases; bases outside gene matches: 14. The CDR3 consists of 15 residues. CDR3 DNA sequence: TGCAGCATCCTAGACCCGGACAGGGTCGATTCACCCCTCCACTTT. Translated, it gives CSILDPDRVDSPLHF.

The gene calls are TRBV5-1 and TRBJ2-1, with 12 bases identical to TRBD2. V gave up 1 base and J gave up 5 bases; unmatched junction bases: 1. Germline V gives CDR1 SGHRS, CDR2 YFSETQ. The CDR3 has 15 residues. CDR3 region: CASSLWTSGNNEQFF. CDR3 in DNA: TGCGCCAGCAGCTTGTGGACTAGCGGGAACAATGAGCAGTTCTTC. Together with reference TRBV5-1 and TRBJ2-1, the CDR3 gives the full variable domain: KAGVTQTPRYLIKTRGQQVTLSCSPISGHRSVSWYQQTPGQGLQFLFEYFSETQRNKGNFPGRFSGRQFSNSRSEMNVSTLELGDSALYLCASSLWTSGNNEQFFGPGTRLTVL.

The chain combines TRBV7-2 with TRBJ2-5; the D gene is possibly TRBD2 (6 bases). V lost 1 base to trimming and J lost 4 bases, with 13 bases between them. Per the germline V gene, CDR1 is SGHTA and CDR2 is FQGNSA. This CDR3 contains 15 residues. CDR3 bases: TGTGCCAGCAGCTTAGGAGACCGGGAGCGAGAGACCCAGTACTTC. The encoded protein is CASSLGDRERETQYF.

This rearrangement joins TRBV28 to TRBJ2-2, with 16 nucleotides matching TRBD2. The CDR3 consists of 18 residues. Germline CDR1 MDHEN, CDR2 SYDVKM. Trimming removed 5 bases from V and 6 bases from J; junction bases left unmatched: 9. The CDR3: CASSPHGTSGRAPGELFF. For the CDR3, the DNA is TGTGCCAGCAGTCCCCACGGGACTAGCGGGAGGGCCCCCGGGGAGCTGTTTTTT.

This clone has a handful of counts. This rearrangement joins TRBV4-1 to TRBJ2-5; 8 bases fit TRBD2. From germline, CDR1 is MGHRA and CDR2 YSYEKL. CDR3 length equals 18 residues. V lost 1 base and J lost 2; bases outside the gene matches: 12. The CDR3 coding sequence is TGCGCCAGCAGCCAAGTTTCAGCGGGAGACGGGATACAAGAGACCCAGTACTTC. It codes for CASSQVSAGDGIQETQYF.

The chain recombines TRBV5-1 with TRBJ2-7; D perhaps matches TRBD1 (6 bases). There are 15 residues in the CDR3. The ends were cut back, 6 bases at V and 2 bases at J, with 18 bases in the middle. Germline V gene lookup returns CDR1 SGHRS and CDR2 YFSETQ. As DNA, the CDR3 is TGCGCCAGCACCAGGGCTCCGGGGACAACCTACGAGCAGTACTTC. This translates into CASTRAPGTTYEQYF.

The genes are TRBV7-9 and TRBJ2-2; maybe TRBD2 (6 bases). Trimming cost V 6 bases and J 7 bases, with 21 bases left between them. Germline values: CDR1 SEHNR, CDR2 FQNEAQ (reference sequence). The CDR3 is 16 residues long. DNA of the CDR3: TGTGCCAGCAGTCCCTATAAGGAGGGCCTTATCGGGGAGCTGTTTTTT. Protein product: CASSPYKEGLIGELFF.

The chain employs TRBV27 and TRBJ1-6, with D perhaps TRBD1 (6 bases). Trimming took 2 bases from V and 6 from J, leaving 11 bases between them. The CDR3 is 15 residues long. Germline CDR1 MNHEY, CDR2 SMNVEV (reference sequence). CDR3 bases: TGTGCCAGCAGTTTAGGGAGGGGGGTTAATTCACCCCTCCACTTT. It is translated as CASSLGRGVNSPLHF.

The chain recombines TRBV6-5 with TRBJ2-3, with TRBD1 identical over 10 bases. The length of the CDR3 is 14 residues. Germline CDR1 is MNHEY and CDR2 is SVGAGI. V was pared by 3 bases and J by 4 bases, with 1 base of the junction left unmatched. CDR3 amino acids: CASSYGQGADTQYF. In DNA, the CDR3 is TGTGCCAGCAGTTATGGACAGGGGGCAGATACGCAGTATTTT.

The chain has TRBV3-1 (or the pseudogene TRBV3-2) and TRBJ2-2; D uncertain. Germline V gene sequence: CDR1 LGHDT, CDR2 YNNKEL (reference sequence). There are 16 residues in the CDR3. V was cut by 0 bases and J by 3 bases, with 11 bases left in between. CDR3 protein: CASSQDLAVHTGELFF. The CDR3 DNA follows: TGTGCCAGCAGCCAAGATCTGGCGGTACACACCGGGGAGCTGTTTTTT.

The V call is TRBV28, the J call TRBJ1-5, with D perhaps TRBD1 (5 bases). Germline CDR1 and CDR2: MDHEN and SYDVKM. The CDR3 runs 15 residues. Trimming took off 5 bases at V and 6 bases at J, with 17 bases between the two ends. The CDR3 DNA sequence: TGTGCCAGCAGTCGGGGGGATCGGGGGTCTCAGCCCCAGCATTTT. Residues: CASSRGDRGSQPQHF.

V usage is TRBV6-6 and J usage is TRBJ1-2; D gene uncertain. The ends were cut back, 4 bases at V and 0 bases at J, with 15 bases in the middle. The germline V gene encodes CDR1 MNHNY and CDR2 SVGAGI (reference sequence). CDR3 length: 16 residues. Here the CDR3 reads CASSLVGTQTNYGYTF. In nucleotides, the CDR3 is TGTGCCAGCAGTTTGGTCGGTACTCAAACTAACTATGGCTACACCTTC.

The rearrangement uses TRBV3-1 (or the pseudogene TRBV3-2) and TRBJ2-7; no reliable D call. The CDR3 consists of 12 residues. Germline V gene data show CDR1 as LGHDT and CDR2 as YNNKEL (reference sequence). V was shortened by 1 base and J by 2 bases, with 3 bases between the two germline ends. CDR3 sequence reads: CASSQAAYEQYF. In DNA form, the CDR3 reads TGTGCCAGCAGCCAAGCCGCCTACGAGCAGTACTTC.

The chain has TRBV7-9 and TRBJ1-2; D unclear. V shed 5 bases and J shed 4 bases, with 20 bases lying between them. From germline, CDR1 is SEHNR and CDR2 FQNEAQ (reference sequence). CDR3 length equals 16 residues. The chain's CDR3 is CASSGLSSTSGYGYTF. The CDR3 DNA follows: TGTGCCAGCAGCGGGCTCAGCAGTACTAGTGGCTATGGCTACACCTTC.

This chain joins TRBV4-2 and TRBJ1-2, with TRBD1 as a possible D gene (6 bases). V lost 1 base and J 6 bases, leaving 12 bases between the germline ends. This CDR3 comprises 14 residues. The germline V gene has CDR1 LGHNA and CDR2 YNFKEQ. DNA for the CDR3: TGTGCCAGCAGCCAAGGGCAGGGGCGGCATGGCTACACCTTC. This gives the protein CASSQGQGRHGYTF.

V and J are TRBV30 and TRBJ2-5, with D perhaps TRBD1 (6 bases). With 4 bases removed from V and 2 bases from J, the gap between germline ends came to 11 bases. There are 13 residues in the CDR3. The V gene's germline CDR1 is GTSNPN and CDR2 SVGIG (reference sequence). CDR3 sequence (DNA): TGTGCCTGGAACGGACAGTCGCAAGAGACCCAGTACTTC. Translation: CAWNGQSQETQYF.

The V call is TRBV7-6, the J call TRBJ2-7; TRBD2 matches 10 bases. CDR1 SGHVS and CDR2 FNYEAQ come from the germline V gene. V shed 1 base, J shed 2 bases, and the junction held 2 bases outside the gene matches. The CDR3 contains 15 residues. DNA of the CDR3: TGTGCCAGCAGCTTAGGGACTAGCGGTCCCTACGAGCAGTACTTC. Its protein is CASSLGTSGPYEQYF.

The V call is TRBV9, the J call TRBJ2-3; TRBD1 is a possible D gene (6 bases). Germline V gives CDR1 SGDLS, CDR2 YYNGEE. Trimming cost V 4 bases and J 3 bases, with 18 bases left between them. There are 16 residues in the CDR3. CDR3 amino acids: CASSFAPQTGTDTQYF. The CDR3 DNA reads as TGTGCCAGCAGCTTTGCCCCACAAACAGGGACAGATACGCAGTATTTT.

The rearrangement links TRBV6-5 to TRBJ2-4; D remains ambiguous. Germline V gene sequence: CDR1 MNHEY, CDR2 SVGAGI. V was clipped by 7 bases and J by 4 bases, with 14 bases between them. This CDR3 is built from 14 residues. CDR3 in DNA: TGTGCCAGCACCGACTTGCCCGGAAAAAACATTCAGTACTTC. Translating it yields CASTDLPGKNIQYF.

V usage is TRBV10-3 and J usage is TRBJ2-1; 7 bases agree with TRBD2. Germline-derived CDR1 and CDR2 are ENHRY and SYGVKD. V was clipped by 3 bases and J by 4 bases; unmatched bases: 9. This CDR3 is 16 amino acids long. CDR3 coding DNA: TGTGCCATCAGTGAACCTAGCGGAGGCCGTTACAATGAGCAGTTCTTC. Amino acid sequence: CAISEPSGGRYNEQFF.

The rearrangement links TRBV27 to TRBJ2-3; D is unresolved. Looked up from germline, CDR1 is MNHEY and CDR2 is SMNVEV (reference sequence). Deletions cut 0 bases from V and 0 bases from J, with 4 bases between. The CDR3 length is 14 residues. CDR3: CASSLSASTDTQYF. The CDR3 DNA is TGTGCCAGCAGTTTATCGGCTAGCACAGATACGCAGTATTTT.

This chain connects TRBV6-6 to TRBJ1-5, with 8 bases fitting TRBD1. The CDR3 consists of 13 residues. Germline V lookup: CDR1 MNHNY, CDR2 SVGAGI (reference sequence). Unmatched junction bases numbered 2, after V lost 5 bases and J lost 5 bases. The CDR3 DNA reads TGTGCCAGCAGTGGGACAGGTCATCAGCCCCAGCATTTT. It yields the protein CASSGTGHQPQHF.